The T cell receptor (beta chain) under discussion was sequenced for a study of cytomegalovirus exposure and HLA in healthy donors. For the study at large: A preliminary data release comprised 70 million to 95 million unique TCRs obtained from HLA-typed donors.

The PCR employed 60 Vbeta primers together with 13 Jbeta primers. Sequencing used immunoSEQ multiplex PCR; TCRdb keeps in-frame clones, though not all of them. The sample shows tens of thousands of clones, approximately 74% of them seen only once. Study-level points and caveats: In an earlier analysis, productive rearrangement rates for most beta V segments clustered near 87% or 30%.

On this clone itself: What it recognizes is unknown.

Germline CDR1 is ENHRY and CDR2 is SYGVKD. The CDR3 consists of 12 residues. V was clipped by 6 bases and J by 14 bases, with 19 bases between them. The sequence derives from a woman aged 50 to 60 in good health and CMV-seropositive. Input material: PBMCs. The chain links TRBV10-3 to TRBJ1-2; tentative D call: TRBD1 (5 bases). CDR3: CAIRTNRQNPTF. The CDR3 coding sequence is TGTGCCATCAGGACAAATCGACAGAACCCGACCTTC.